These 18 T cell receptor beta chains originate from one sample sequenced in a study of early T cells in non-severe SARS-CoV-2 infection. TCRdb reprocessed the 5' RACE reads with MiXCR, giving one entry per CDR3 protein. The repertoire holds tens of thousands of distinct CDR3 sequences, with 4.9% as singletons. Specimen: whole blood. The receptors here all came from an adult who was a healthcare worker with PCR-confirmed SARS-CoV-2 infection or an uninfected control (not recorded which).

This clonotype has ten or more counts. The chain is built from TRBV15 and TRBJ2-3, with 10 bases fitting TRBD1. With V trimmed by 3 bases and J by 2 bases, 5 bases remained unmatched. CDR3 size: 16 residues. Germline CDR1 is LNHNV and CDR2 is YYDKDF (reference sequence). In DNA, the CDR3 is TGTGCCACCAGCAGCCCGGGACAGGGGACCACAGATACGCAGTATTTT. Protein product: CATSSPGQGTTDTQYF.

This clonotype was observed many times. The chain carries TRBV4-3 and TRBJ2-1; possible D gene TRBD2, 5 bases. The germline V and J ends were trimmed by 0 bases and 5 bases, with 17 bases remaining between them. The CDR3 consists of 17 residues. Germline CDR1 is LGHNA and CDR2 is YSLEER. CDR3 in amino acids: CASSQDSGSEWNNEQFF. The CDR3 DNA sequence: TGCGCCAGCAGCCAAGATTCAGGTAGCGAATGGAACAATGAGCAGTTCTTC.

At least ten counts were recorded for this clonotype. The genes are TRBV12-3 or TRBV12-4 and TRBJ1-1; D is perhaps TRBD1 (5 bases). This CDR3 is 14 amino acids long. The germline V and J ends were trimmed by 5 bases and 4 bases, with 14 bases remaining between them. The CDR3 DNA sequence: TGTGCCAGCAGTCGGGGGACTGGGAGCACTGAAGCTTTCTTT. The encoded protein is CASSRGTGSTEAFF.

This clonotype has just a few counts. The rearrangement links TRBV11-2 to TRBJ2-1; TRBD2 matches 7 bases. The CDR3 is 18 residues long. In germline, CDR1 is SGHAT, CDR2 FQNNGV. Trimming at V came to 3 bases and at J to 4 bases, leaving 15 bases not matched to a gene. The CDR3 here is CASSFWRGWSGEYNEQFF. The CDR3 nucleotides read TGTGCCAGCAGCTTTTGGCGGGGTTGGAGCGGGGAGTACAATGAGCAGTTCTTC.

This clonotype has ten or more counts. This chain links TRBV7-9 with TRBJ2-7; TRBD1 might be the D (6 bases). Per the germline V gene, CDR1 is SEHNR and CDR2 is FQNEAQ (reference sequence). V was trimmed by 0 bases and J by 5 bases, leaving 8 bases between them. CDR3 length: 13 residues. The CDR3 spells CASSLAGAHEQYF. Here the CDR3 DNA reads TGTGCCAGCAGCTTAGCGGGGGCACACGAGCAGTACTTC. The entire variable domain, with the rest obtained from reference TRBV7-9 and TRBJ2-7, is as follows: DTGVSQNPRHKITKRGQNVTFRCDPISEHNRLYWYRQTLGQGPEFLTYFQNEAQLEKSRLLSDRFSAERPKGSFSTLEIQRTEQGDSAMYLCASSLAGAHEQYFGPGTRLTVT.

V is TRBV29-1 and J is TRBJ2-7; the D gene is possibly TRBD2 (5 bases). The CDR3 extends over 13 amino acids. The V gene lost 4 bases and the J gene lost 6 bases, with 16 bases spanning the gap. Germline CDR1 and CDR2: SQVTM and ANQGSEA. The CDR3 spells CSVVAGGEGEQYF. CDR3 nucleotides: TGCAGCGTTGTGGCGGGCGGAGAAGGCGAGCAGTACTTC.

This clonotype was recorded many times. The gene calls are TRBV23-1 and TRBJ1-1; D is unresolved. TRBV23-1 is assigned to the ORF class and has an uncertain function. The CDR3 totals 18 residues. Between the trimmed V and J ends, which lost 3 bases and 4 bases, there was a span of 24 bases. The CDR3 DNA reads TGCGCCAGCAGTCATCTCTTTAAGGGAGAGGAAAACTTCACTGAAGCTTTCTTT. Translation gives CASSHLFKGEENFTEAFF.

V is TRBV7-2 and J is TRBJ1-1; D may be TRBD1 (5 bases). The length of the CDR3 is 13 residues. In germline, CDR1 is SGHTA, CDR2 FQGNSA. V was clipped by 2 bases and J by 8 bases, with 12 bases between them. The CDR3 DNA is TGTGCCAGCAGCTTAACGCAGGGAACAGAAGCTTTCTTT. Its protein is CASSLTQGTEAFF.

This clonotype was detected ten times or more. CDR3 sequence: CASSVDPTGTFFYEQYF. CDR3 DNA: TGTGCCAGCAGCGTAGACCCCACAGGGACTTTCTTCTACGAGCAGTACTTC. V is TRBV9 and J is TRBJ2-7; the D gene could be TRBD1 or TRBD2 (6 bases each). V lost 0 bases and J lost 3, with 19 bases in between. The CDR3 has 17 amino acids. Germline V gene data show CDR1 as SGDLS and CDR2 as YYNGEE.

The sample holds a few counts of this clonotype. The DNA of the CDR3 is TGTGCCAGCAGCCGATCCGAGGCAGGAGCTAACTATGGCTACACCTTC. Translation gives CASSRSEAGANYGYTF. The chain employs TRBV12-3 or TRBV12-4 and TRBJ1-2, with no clear D. The V gene lost 6 bases and the J gene lost 0 bases, with 17 bases spanning the gap. This CDR3 spans 16 amino acids.

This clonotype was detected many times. Written as DNA, the CDR3 is TGTGCCACCAGTGATCAGAGGGTTGGAAGGGGTGGATACAATGAGCAGTTCTTC. It codes for CATSDQRVGRGGYNEQFF. The chain is built from TRBV24-1 and TRBJ2-1, with D perhaps matching TRBD1 or TRBD2 (5 bases each). V lost 3 bases, J lost 4 bases, and 21 bases lay in between. This CDR3 has 18 residues. The germline CDR1 and CDR2 sequences are KGHDR and SFDVKD.

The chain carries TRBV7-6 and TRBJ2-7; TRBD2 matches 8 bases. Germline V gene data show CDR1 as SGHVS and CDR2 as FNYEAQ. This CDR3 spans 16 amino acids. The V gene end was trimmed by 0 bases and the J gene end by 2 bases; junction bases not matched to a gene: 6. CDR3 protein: CASSLAEAGATYEQYF. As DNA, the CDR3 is TGTGCCAGCAGCTTAGCGGAAGCGGGGGCCACCTACGAGCAGTACTTC.

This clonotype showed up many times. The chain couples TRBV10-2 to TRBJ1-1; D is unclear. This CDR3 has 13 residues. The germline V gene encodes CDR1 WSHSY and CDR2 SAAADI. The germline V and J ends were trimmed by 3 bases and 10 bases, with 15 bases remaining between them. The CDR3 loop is CASSDRTSWRAFF. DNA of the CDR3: TGCGCCAGCAGTGACCGGACTAGCTGGCGAGCTTTCTTT.

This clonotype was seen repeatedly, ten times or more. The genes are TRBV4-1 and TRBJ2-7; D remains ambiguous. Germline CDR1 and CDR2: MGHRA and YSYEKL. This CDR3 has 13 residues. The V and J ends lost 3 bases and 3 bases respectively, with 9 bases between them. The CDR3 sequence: CASSQGKDYEQYF. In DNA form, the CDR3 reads TGCGCCAGCAGCCAGGGTAAGGACTACGAGCAGTACTTC.

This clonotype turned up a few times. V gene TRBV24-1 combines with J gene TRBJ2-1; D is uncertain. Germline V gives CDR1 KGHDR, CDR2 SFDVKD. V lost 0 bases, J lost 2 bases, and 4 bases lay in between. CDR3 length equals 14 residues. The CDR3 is CATSDLGAYNEQFF. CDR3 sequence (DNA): TGTGCCACCAGTGATTTGGGGGCCTACAATGAGCAGTTCTTC.

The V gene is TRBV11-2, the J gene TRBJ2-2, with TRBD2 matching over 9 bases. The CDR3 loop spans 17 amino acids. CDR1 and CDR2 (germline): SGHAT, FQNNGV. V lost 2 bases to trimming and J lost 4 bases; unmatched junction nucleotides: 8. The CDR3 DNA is TGTGCCAGCAGCTTAAGGCGGGGGGGCCTGAGCACCGGGGAGCTGTTTTTT. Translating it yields CASSLRRGGLSTGELFF.

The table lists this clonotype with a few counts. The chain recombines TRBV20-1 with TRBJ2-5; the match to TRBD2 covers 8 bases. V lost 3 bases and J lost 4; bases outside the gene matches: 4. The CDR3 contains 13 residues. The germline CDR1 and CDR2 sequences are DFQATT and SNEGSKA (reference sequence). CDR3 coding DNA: TGCAGTGCTAGCCTGGCGGGAGGAGAGACCCAGTACTTC. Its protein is CSASLAGGETQYF.

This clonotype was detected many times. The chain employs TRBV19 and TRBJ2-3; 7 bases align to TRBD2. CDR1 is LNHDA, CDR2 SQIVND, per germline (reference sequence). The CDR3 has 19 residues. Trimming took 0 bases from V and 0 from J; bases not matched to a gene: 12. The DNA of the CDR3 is TGTGCCAGTAGTATAGAATGGCGGGAGACCCTAATTAGCACAGATACGCAGTATTTT. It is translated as CASSIEWRETLISTDTQYF.